These 27 T cell receptor beta chains share one sample of origin, sequenced in a study of blood T cell repertoires in COVID-19. Here immunoSEQ multiplex PCR was the method, and the copy in TCRdb shows in-frame clones only, minus some. This sample carries tens of thousands of clones, approximately 79% of them seen once, and the ten largest clones take around 15%. The sequenced sample consisted of peripheral blood. The receptors here all came from an elderly man with active COVID-19.

The rearrangement joins TRBV7-9 to TRBJ2-1; 7 bases fit TRBD1. Unmatched junction bases numbered 9, after V lost 5 bases and J lost 5 bases. The germline V gene has CDR1 SEHNR and CDR2 FQNEAQ (reference sequence). The CDR3 is 15 residues long. The CDR3 loop reads CASSTDRVVNNEQFF. As DNA, the CDR3 is TGTGCCAGCAGCACCGACAGGGTGGTAAACAATGAGCAGTTCTTC.

The genes are TRBV7-9 and TRBJ2-5; 7 bases line up with TRBD1. CDR1 is SEHNR and CDR2 is FQNEAQ in the germline V gene (reference sequence). This CDR3 is 14 amino acids long. The V segment lost 5 bases and the J segment 5 bases; nucleotides outside the gene matches: 8. DNA of the CDR3: TGTGCCAGCAGCATAAGACAGGGTGGTGAGACCCAGTACTTC. Its translation is CASSIRQGGETQYF.

This clone occurred a few times. The rearrangement joins TRBV7-8 to TRBJ1-2, with D unresolved. There are 13 residues in the CDR3. CDR1 is SGHVS, CDR2 FQNEAQ, per germline. Trimming removed 5 bases at V and 2 bases at J, with 9 bases between. This CDR3 reads CASSVEVNYGYTF. CDR3 coding DNA: TGTGCCAGCAGCGTTGAGGTCAACTATGGCTACACCTTC.

The table lists this clone with a few counts. V and J are TRBV29-1 and TRBJ1-3, with D perhaps matching TRBD1 (5 bases). The CDR3 consists of 14 residues. CDR1 and CDR2 from the germline V gene are SQVTM and ANQGSEA. Deletions cut 4 bases from V and 0 bases from J, with 10 bases between. This chain's CDR3 is CSVVDGGSGNTIYF. The CDR3, as DNA: TGCAGCGTTGTTGACGGGGGCTCTGGAAACACCATATATTTT. The entire variable domain, with the rest obtained from reference TRBV29-1 and TRBJ1-3, is as follows: SAVISQKPSRDICQRGTSLTIQCQVDSQVTMMFWYRQQPGQSLTLIATANQGSEATYESGFVIDKFPISRPNLTFSTLTVSNMSPEDSSIYLCSVVDGGSGNTIYFGEGSWLTVV.

CDR3 loop: CASSYSGTGYNEQFF. In DNA, the CDR3 is TGTGCCAGCAGTTACTCCGGGACAGGCTACAATGAGCAGTTCTTC. This sequence joins TRBV6-2 or TRBV6-3 and TRBJ2-1, with 8 bases lining up with TRBD1. CDR1 MNHEY and CDR2 SVGEGT come from the germline V gene. This CDR3 comprises 15 residues. J gave up 3 bases and V 0 bases, and 1 base lay outside the gene matches.

The chain carries TRBV24-1 and TRBJ2-5; 11 bases are shared with TRBD1. The V and J ends lost 4 bases and 7 bases, in that order; junction bases with no gene match: 10. CDR1 is KGHDR, CDR2 SFDVKD, per germline. The CDR3 has 16 amino acids. DNA for the CDR3: TGTGCCACCAGTGACCCCGGGACAGGGGGGCGTGTGACCCAGTACTTC. Amino acid sequence: CATSDPGTGGRVTQYF.

The chain has TRBV7-9 and TRBJ2-1; 10 bases map to TRBD2. CDR3 length: 16 amino acids. In germline, CDR1 is SEHNR, CDR2 FQNEAQ (reference sequence). With 5 bases clipped from V and 6 bases from J, the junction kept 10 bases outside the gene matches. The CDR3 spells CASSKHPERGGNEQFF. The DNA for the CDR3 is TGTGCCAGCAGCAAACACCCAGAGCGGGGGGGCAATGAGCAGTTCTTC.

The genes are TRBV18 and TRBJ2-3, with 12 bases fitting TRBD1. This CDR3 spans 15 amino acids. After removal of 4 bases from V and 4 bases from J, the junction contained 3 bases not matched to a gene. Germline CDR1 is KGHSH and CDR2 is LQKENI. CDR3 residues: CASSRDRGHSDTQYF. The CDR3 coding sequence is TGTGCCAGCTCACGGGACAGGGGGCACTCAGATACGCAGTATTTT.

V is TRBV5-4 and J is TRBJ2-7, with a weak D call TRBD2 (7 bases). The CDR3 runs to 16 residues. V was clipped by 4 bases and J by 2 bases, with 19 bases between them. Germline V gives CDR1 SGHNT, CDR2 YYREEE (reference sequence). The CDR3 here is CASSPGAGASPYEQYF. CDR3 in DNA: TGTGCCAGCAGCCCAGGGGCGGGAGCCTCCCCCTACGAGCAGTACTTC.

This chain joins TRBV18 and TRBJ1-5, with D unclear. Trimming removed 3 bases at V and 1 base at J, with 10 bases between. This CDR3 contains 15 residues. Germline-derived CDR1 and CDR2 are KGHSH and LQKENI. The CDR3 DNA follows: TGTGCCAGCTCACCGACGGACTCGAGCAATCAGCCCCAGCATTTT. Encoded protein: CASSPTDSSNQPQHF.

The J gene is TRBJ2-1, the V gene TRBV4-2; 7 bases match TRBD2. This CDR3 contains 16 residues. After removal of 0 bases from V and 2 bases from J, the junction contained 4 bases not matched to a gene. Per germline, CDR1 LGHNA and CDR2 YNFKEQ. The CDR3 reads CASSQDWRGTYNEQFF. CDR3 in DNA: TGTGCCAGCAGCCAAGACTGGCGGGGGACCTACAATGAGCAGTTCTTC.

The chain joins TRBV19 to TRBJ2-7; D is possibly TRBD2 (5 bases). This CDR3 has 13 amino acids. The germline V and J ends were trimmed by 1 base and 6 bases, with 10 bases remaining between them. CDR1 LNHDA and CDR2 SQIVND come from the germline V gene (reference sequence). The CDR3 protein is CASSIVAGLEQYF. DNA of the CDR3: TGTGCCAGTAGTATAGTGGCGGGTCTCGAGCAGTACTTC.

CDR3 sequence reads: CASRRTGNNYGYTF. CDR3 DNA: TGTGCCAGCAGGCGGACAGGGAATAACTATGGCTACACCTTC. This chain joins TRBV27 and TRBJ1-2, with 8 bases aligning to TRBD1. Germline CDR1 and CDR2: MNHEY and SMNVEV (reference sequence). The J segment lost 1 base and the V segment lost 6 bases, leaving 4 bases of the junction unmatched. This CDR3 region has 14 residues.

The chain employs TRBV7-2 and TRBJ2-6; tentatively, D is TRBD2 (5 bases). The germline gives CDR1 SGHTA, CDR2 FQGNSA. V lost 2 bases to trimming and J lost 1 base, with 9 bases between them. CDR3 length: 16 residues. As DNA, the CDR3 is TGTGCCAGCAGCTTATTCCGGGGTTCTGGGGCCAACGTCCTGACTTTC. It codes for CASSLFRGSGANVLTF.

The chain recombines TRBV28 with TRBJ2-7, with 8 bases that match TRBD2. V lost 7 bases and J lost 0; bases outside the gene matches: 8. Germline loops: CDR1 MDHEN, CDR2 SYDVKM. This CDR3 comprises 15 residues. The DNA of the CDR3 is TGTGCCAGCACCCCCGGGCGGGAGGTCTCCTACGAGCAGTACTTC. Residues: CASTPGREVSYEQYF.

As regards this clone: The sample contains more than one DNA sequence encoding this CDR3. J is TRBJ1-2 and V is TRBV18; D gene ambiguous. Germline V CDR1 and CDR2: KGHSH, LQKENI. The ends were cut back, 3 bases at V and 1 base at J, with 9 bases in the middle. CDR3 length equals 14 residues. The CDR3 spells CASSPSTRNYGYTF. In DNA form, the CDR3 reads TGTGCCAGCTCACCTTCGACACGTAACTATGGCTACACCTTC.

The V gene is TRBV5-1, the J gene TRBJ1-2; 8 bases are shared with TRBD1. The V gene end was trimmed by 3 bases and the J gene end by 5 bases; junction bases not matched to a gene: 12. The CDR3 covers 16 residues. Germline CDR1 and CDR2: SGHRS and YFSETQ. The CDR3 sequence is CASSSIDRGESYGYTF. CDR3 DNA: TGCGCCAGCAGCTCGATCGACAGGGGAGAATCGTATGGCTACACCTTC. Complete variable domain (other parts from reference TRBV5-1 and TRBJ1-2): KAGVTQTPRYLIKTRGQQVTLSCSPISGHRSVSWYQQTPGQGLQFLFEYFSETQRNKGNFPGRFSGRQFSNSRSEMNVSTLELGDSALYLCASSSIDRGESYGYTFGSGTRLTVV.

The gene calls are TRBV2 and TRBJ2-3; 13 nucleotides align to TRBD2. Looked up from germline, CDR1 is SNHLY and CDR2 is FYNNEI. This CDR3 has 14 amino acids. With 10 bases clipped from V and 4 bases from J, the junction kept 5 bases outside the gene matches. The CDR3 region is CAIPTSGGADTQYF. DNA for the CDR3: TGTGCCATCCCTACTAGCGGGGGGGCAGATACGCAGTATTTT. The whole variable domain, remainder taken from reference TRBV2 and TRBJ2-3, is EPEVTQTPSHQVTQMGQEVILRCVPISNHLYFYWYRQILGQKVEFLVSFYNNEISEKSEIFDDQFSVERPDGSNFTLKIRSTKLEDSAMYFCAIPTSGGADTQYFGPGTRLTVL.

The CDR3 loop is CATSPRQVSYEQYF. CDR3 sequence (DNA): TGTGCCACCAGCCCTCGACAGGTCTCCTACGAGCAGTACTTC. The genes are TRBV15 and TRBJ2-7; a possible D gene is TRBD1 (6 bases). In germline, CDR1 is LNHNV, CDR2 YYDKDF (reference sequence). The germline V and J ends were trimmed by 5 bases and 0 bases, with 11 bases remaining between them. The CDR3 sequence is 14 residues long.

This chain joins TRBV28 and TRBJ2-3, with D possibly TRBD2 on 5 matching bases. Trimming removed 6 bases from V and 1 base from J, with 29 bases in between. From germline, CDR1 is MDHEN and CDR2 SYDVKM. This CDR3 is 20 amino acids long. CDR3 amino acids: CASSLYLGGAGAMGTDTQYF. As DNA, the CDR3 is TGTGCCAGCAGCCTTTATCTCGGAGGCGCCGGAGCGATGGGCACAGATACGCAGTATTTT.

The chain is built from TRBV6-1 and TRBJ2-3; 7 bases map to TRBD1. Trimming cost V 4 bases and J 1 base; bases outside gene matches: 11. Germline assignment: CDR1 MNHNS and CDR2 SASEGT. This CDR3 region has 17 residues. The CDR3 region is CASSAIRTGLGTDTQYF. The CDR3 nucleotides read TGTGCCAGCAGTGCAATCCGGACAGGTCTAGGCACAGATACGCAGTATTTT.

This clone was seen a handful of times. This rearrangement joins TRBV4-1 to TRBJ1-5; D remains ambiguous. Germline loops: CDR1 MGHRA, CDR2 YSYEKL. The CDR3 loop spans 16 amino acids. Between the trimmed V and J ends, which lost 0 bases and 7 bases, there was a span of 16 bases. In DNA form, the CDR3 reads TGCGCCAGCAGCCAAGAACATGCACAGATGTTCCAGCCCCAGCATTTT. Protein sequence: CASSQEHAQMFQPQHF.

The rearrangement links TRBV28 to TRBJ2-7; 7 positions agree with TRBD2. J lost 5 bases, V lost 3 bases, and 7 bases had no gene match. This CDR3 has 14 residues. Germline values: CDR1 MDHEN, CDR2 SYDVKM. The CDR3 DNA sequence: TGTGCCAGCAGTTTTGGGCGGGAGTTCGACGAGCAGTACTTC. Amino acids: CASSFGREFDEQYF. Full variable domain (missing parts from reference TRBV28 and TRBJ2-7): DVKVTQSSRYLVKRTGEKVFLECVQDMDHENMFWYRQDPGLGLRLIYFSYDVKMKEKGDIPEGYSVSREKKERFSLILESASTNQTSMYLCASSFGREFDEQYFGPGTRLTVT.

This chain uses TRBV14 with TRBJ1-6, with 7 bases fitting TRBD1. CDR1 and CDR2 from the germline V gene are SGHDN and FVKESK. The CDR3 contains 15 residues. The trim removed 4 bases at V and 5 bases at J, leaving 5 bases unmatched. CDR3 sequence: CASSLRDSNNSPLHF. CDR3 nucleotides: TGTGCCAGCAGCCTCCGGGACAGCAATAATTCACCCCTCCACTTT.

In this sample, this clone turned up once. V usage is TRBV6-2 or TRBV6-3 and J usage is TRBJ2-2; D uncertain. V lost 3 bases and J lost 5, with 13 bases in between. Germline V gene sequence: CDR1 MNHEY, CDR2 SVGEGT. This CDR3 contains 15 residues. CDR3: CASSYVMGPTGELFF. For the CDR3, the DNA is TGTGCCAGCAGTTATGTGATGGGCCCGACCGGGGAGCTGTTTTTT.

J is TRBJ1-5 and V is TRBV18; no firm D call. V was trimmed by 9 bases and J by 0 bases, leaving 9 bases between them. Germline CDR1 and CDR2: KGHSH and LQKENI. This CDR3 contains 13 residues. CDR3 residues: CASNGDSNQPQHF. The CDR3, as DNA: TGTGCCAGTAACGGGGATAGCAATCAGCCCCAGCATTTT.

Only a few counts were recorded for this clone. V and J are TRBV12-5 and TRBJ1-6; maybe TRBD1 (6 bases). Germline CDR1 is LGHNT and CDR2 is FRNRAP. The V end lost 7 bases, the J end lost 9 bases, and 16 bases lay between the germline ends. This CDR3 has 14 residues. The CDR3 region has the DNA TGTGCTAGTGCCCGGGACAATCAACTTTCACCCCTCCACTTT. Protein sequence: CASARDNQLSPLHF.